Following are 28 T cell receptor beta chains from one sample sequenced in a study of T-cell reconstitution after alpha-beta-depleted transplantation in children. Unique molecular identifiers tagged the TCRbeta library. Each CDR3 protein gets one entry after TCRdb re-called the PCR reads with MiXCR. Among roughly 300,000 distinct CDR3 sequences, around a tenth were seen once, and the ten largest hold 23%. The material sequenced was peripheral blood, taken 180 days after TCRalphabeta/CD19-depleted stem cell transplant. All receptors come from a male patient aged 2-10 years who had a stem cell transplant for chronic granulomatous disease, so the T cells may come from the graft donor.

The J gene is TRBJ2-5, the V gene TRBV7-9; 8 nucleotides agree with TRBD1. Per germline, CDR1 SEHNR and CDR2 FQNEAQ (reference sequence). There are 14 residues in the CDR3. J was trimmed by 4 bases and V by 5 bases; bases with no gene match: 6. CDR3 sequence (DNA): TGTGCCAGCAGCGTCCTAACAGGGGGAGAGACCCAGTACTTC. This sequence encodes CASSVLTGGETQYF.

The chain recombines TRBV4-2 with TRBJ2-6; D might be TRBD1 (5 bases). This CDR3 contains 17 residues. The V gene lost 0 bases and the J gene lost 0 bases, with 9 bases spanning the gap. The germline gives CDR1 LGHNA, CDR2 YNFKEQ. The CDR3 DNA follows: TGTGCCAGCAGCCAAGATAAGGGGTCCTCTGGGGCCAACGTCCTGACTTTC. It translates to CASSQDKGSSGANVLTF.

A note on this clonotype: This may come from a read error, since a much larger clone is one base off. This rearrangement joins TRBV5-1 to TRBJ2-1, with TRBD2 matching over 8 bases. Germline CDR1 and CDR2: SGHRS and YFSETQ. J lost 8 bases, V lost 0 bases, and 7 bases had no gene match. The CDR3 sequence is 15 residues long. Here the CDR3 DNA reads TGCGCCAGCAGCTTGGACTCGGCGGGAGGTTATGAGCAGTTCTTC. Amino acids: CASSLDSAGGYEQFF.

This clonotype was counted many times. J is TRBJ2-7 and V is TRBV28; 9 positions agree with TRBD1. Germline V gene sequence: CDR1 MDHEN, CDR2 SYDVKM. The CDR3 covers 15 residues. V lost 8 bases, J lost 3 bases, and 11 bases stayed unmatched. The DNA for the CDR3 is TGTGCCAGCGCTCCTTTCGCGACAGGGGGCTACGAGCAGTACTTC. This translates into CASAPFATGGYEQYF.

A word on this clonotype: At one end, the junction sequence differs from germline, possibly due to a read error. The chain links TRBV6-2 or TRBV6-3 to TRBJ2-1; D might be TRBD1 or TRBD2, each matching 5 bases. The CDR3 contains 15 residues. The germline V gene encodes CDR1 MNHEY and CDR2 SVGEGT. The CDR3 bases are TGTGCCAGCAGTTCCTTCCCGGAGGCGGACAATGGGCAGTTCTTC. This sequence encodes CASSSFPEADNGQFF.

This clonotype showed up just a few times. This rearrangement joins TRBV25-1 to TRBJ1-1; tentative D call: TRBD1 (5 bases). The CDR3 is 11 amino acids. From germline, CDR1 is MGHDK and CDR2 SYGVNS. Trimming removed 5 bases at V and 7 bases at J, with 8 bases between. CDR3 DNA: TGTGCCAGCAGTATCGGGGGTGAAGCTTTCTTT. It is translated as CASSIGGEAFF.

This clonotype was counted many times. The rearrangement uses TRBV15 and TRBJ2-7; TRBD1 agrees at 8 bases. This CDR3 has 15 residues. Germline V CDR1 and CDR2: LNHNV, YYDKDF (reference sequence). J lost 3 bases, V lost 5 bases, and 9 bases had no gene match. The CDR3 nucleotides read TGTGCCACCAGCCCTAAGACAGGGGACCTCTACGAGCAGTACTTC. Protein product: CATSPKTGDLYEQYF.

This clonotype was seen at least ten times. V is TRBV30 and J is TRBJ1-4; 7 positions match TRBD1. Germline V gene data show CDR1 as GTSNPN and CDR2 as SVGIG (reference sequence). The length of the CDR3 is 13 residues. Losses at the gene ends were 5 bases for V and 7 bases for J; bases not matched to a gene: 7. CDR3 amino acids: CAWDGQASEKLFF. CDR3 nucleotides: TGTGCCTGGGACGGACAGGCCAGTGAAAAACTGTTTTTT. Full variable domain (outside the CDR3, taken from reference TRBV30 and TRBJ1-4): SQTIHQWPATLVQPVGSPLSLECTVEGTSNPNLYWYRQAAGRGLQLLFYSVGIGQISSEVPQNLSASRPQDRQFILSSKKLLLSDSGFYLCAWDGQASEKLFFGSGTQLSVL.

There are many counts of this clonotype. This chain connects TRBV5-1 to TRBJ2-2; TRBD1 matches at 8 bases. CDR1 is SGHRS, CDR2 YFSETQ, per germline. V shed 3 bases and J 3 bases; nucleotides not matched to a gene: 10. The CDR3 consists of 17 residues. The CDR3 protein is CASSSLAQGAHTGELFF. The CDR3 bases are TGCGCCAGCAGCTCACTCGCCCAGGGGGCACACACCGGGGAGCTGTTTTTT. Supplemented by reference TRBV5-1 and TRBJ2-2, the full variable domain reads KAGVTQTPRYLIKTRGQQVTLSCSPISGHRSVSWYQQTPGQGLQFLFEYFSETQRNKGNFPGRFSGRQFSNSRSEMNVSTLELGDSALYLCASSSLAQGAHTGELFFGEGSRLTVL.

This clonotype has a count of ten or more. The genes are TRBV20-1 and TRBJ2-1, with 14 bases matching TRBD2. Germline CDR1 reads DFQATT; CDR2 reads SNEGSKA (reference sequence). The CDR3 length is 14 residues. Here the CDR3 reads CRIHGTSGSHEQFF. CDR3 DNA: TGCAGGATCCATGGGACTAGCGGGAGCCATGAGCAGTTCTTC.

This clonotype was detected ten times or more. The chain recombines TRBV12-3 or TRBV12-4 with TRBJ2-5; the D is unclear. V was cut by 6 bases and J by 7 bases, with 9 bases left in between. The CDR3 covers 11 residues. The CDR3 is CASRSVWTQYF. The DNA for the CDR3 is TGTGCCAGCAGGAGCGTGTGGACCCAGTACTTC.

Concerning this clonotype itself: A much larger clone differs by one base, so this may be a read error. V and J are TRBV7-7 and TRBJ2-1; D gene uncertain. The V and J ends lost 5 bases and 10 bases respectively, with 15 bases between them. Looked up from germline, CDR1 is SSHAT and CDR2 is FNYEAQ (reference sequence). This CDR3 spans 13 amino acids. The CDR3 DNA is TGTGCCAGCAGCCTAGGATGGCTAGAGGAGCAGTTCTTC. Protein product: CASSLGWLEEQFF.

This clonotype has at least ten counts. The chain recombines TRBV5-1 with TRBJ2-1; 7 bases line up with TRBD2. With 0 bases clipped from V and 0 bases from J, the junction kept 12 bases outside the gene matches. CDR3 length equals 19 residues. The V gene's germline CDR1 is SGHRS and CDR2 YFSETQ. The CDR3 reads CASSLGLAPWVGSYNEQFF. In DNA form, the CDR3 reads TGCGCCAGCAGCTTGGGACTAGCTCCCTGGGTGGGCTCCTACAATGAGCAGTTCTTC.

This clonotype was recorded many times. The chain joins TRBV30 to TRBJ2-2, with D tentatively TRBD2 (5 bases). Germline CDR1 and CDR2: GTSNPN and SVGIG (reference sequence). This CDR3 spans 12 amino acids. The ends were cut back, 8 bases at V and 5 bases at J, with 12 bases in the middle. For the CDR3, the DNA is TGTGCCCTTCTCGGAGGTACCGGGGAGCTGTTTTTT. It codes for CALLGGTGELFF.

The chain couples TRBV19 to TRBJ1-5; 8 bases line up with TRBD1. V gave up 5 bases and J gave up 0 bases; unmatched junction bases: 12. Germline lookup yields CDR1 LNHDA and CDR2 SQIVND (reference sequence). The CDR3 consists of 18 residues. The CDR3 protein is CASSPWTGKRDSNQPQHF. Here the CDR3 DNA reads TGTGCCAGTAGTCCGTGGACAGGGAAGCGCGATAGCAATCAGCCCCAGCATTTT.

This clonotype was seen repeatedly, ten times or more. The chain links TRBV12-3 or TRBV12-4 to TRBJ2-7, with a weak D call TRBD1 (5 bases). The CDR3 covers 15 residues. V lost 4 bases to trimming and J lost 2 bases, with 15 bases between them. CDR3 sequence reads: CASSYNSIGAYEQYF. Written as DNA, the CDR3 is TGTGCCAGCAGTTACAACAGCATAGGGGCCTACGAGCAGTACTTC.

This clonotype was counted only a few times. The CDR3 nucleotides are TGTGCCAGCAGCTCCGGGGGGCGGGAATCCTACAATGAGCAGTTCTTC. Protein sequence: CASSSGGRESYNEQFF. The V gene is TRBV11-1, the J gene TRBJ2-1; D is perhaps TRBD2 (7 bases). Trimming cost V 4 bases and J 1 base, with 14 bases left between them. Per germline, CDR1 SGHAT and CDR2 FQDESV (reference sequence). CDR3 length: 16 amino acids.

The sample holds many counts of this clonotype. The chain links TRBV7-8 to TRBJ1-2; TRBD1 is a possible D gene (5 bases). The CDR3 spans 17 residues. The V and J ends lost 2 bases and 5 bases respectively, with 21 bases between them. Germline V gene lookup returns CDR1 SGHVS and CDR2 FQNEAQ. The CDR3 region has the DNA TGTGCCAGCAGCTTATACCCCCACAGGAATGTCTTATATGGCTACACCTTC. Amino acids: CASSLYPHRNVLYGYTF.

This clonotype occurred many times. This chain uses TRBV28 with TRBJ2-1; D remains unclear. The germline V gene has CDR1 MDHEN and CDR2 SYDVKM. CDR3 length: 13 amino acids. V was pared by 3 bases and J by 11 bases, with 14 bases between. The CDR3 reads CASSFNDLHKQFF. For the CDR3, the DNA is TGTGCCAGCAGTTTCAATGACCTCCACAAGCAGTTCTTC. Full variable domain (rest looked up from reference TRBV28 and TRBJ2-1): DVKVTQSSRYLVKRTGEKVFLECVQDMDHENMFWYRQDPGLGLRLIYFSYDVKMKEKGDIPEGYSVSREKKERFSLILESASTNQTSMYLCASSFNDLHKQFFGPGTRLTVL.

This clonotype was observed at least ten times. The chain has TRBV7-6 and TRBJ2-1; TRBD1 agrees at 7 bases. The CDR3 contains 16 residues. Germline assignment: CDR1 SGHVS and CDR2 FNYEAQ. With 5 bases clipped from V and 1 base from J, the junction kept 8 bases outside the gene matches. The CDR3 DNA is TGTGCCAGCAGCCCCAGACAGGGTGGTTCCTACAATGAGCAGTTCTTC. Translation: CASSPRQGGSYNEQFF. Filled out from reference TRBV7-6 and TRBJ2-1, the complete variable domain reads GAGVSQSPRYKVTKRGQDVALRCDPISGHVSLYWYRQALGQGPEFLTYFNYEAQQDKSGLPNDRFSAERPEGSISTLTIQRTEQRDSAMYRCASSPRQGGSYNEQFFGPGTRLTVL.

This clonotype was seen more than once but under ten times. This sequence joins TRBV2 and TRBJ1-1; unclear D gene. The V gene's germline CDR1 is SNHLY and CDR2 FYNNEI. The CDR3 spans 15 residues. V lost 7 bases, J lost 5 bases, and 20 bases lay in between. CDR3 bases: TGTGCCAGCATGTTCGTTGGCCGCCCGGGGACTGAAGCTTTCTTT. It codes for CASMFVGRPGTEAFF.

This clonotype occurred many times. This sequence joins TRBV7-2 and TRBJ1-2; D is unclear. The ends were cut back, 0 bases at V and 3 bases at J, with 17 bases in the middle. Per the germline V gene, CDR1 is SGHTA and CDR2 is FQGNSA. This CDR3 is 17 amino acids long. This CDR3 reads CASSLAFWPEADYGYTF. The CDR3 bases are TGTGCCAGCAGCTTAGCGTTCTGGCCGGAAGCTGACTATGGCTACACCTTC.

This clonotype was detected many times. V and J are TRBV20-1 and TRBJ2-1, with a weak D call TRBD2 (5 bases). From germline, CDR1 is DFQATT and CDR2 SNEGSKA (reference sequence). V was trimmed by 6 bases and J by 2 bases, leaving 11 bases between them. The CDR3 totals 13 residues. The CDR3 DNA reads as TGCAGTGCCCCGACTATTACCTACAATGAGCAGTTCTTC. The encoded protein is CSAPTITYNEQFF.

This clonotype was found many times. V gene TRBV5-1 combines with J gene TRBJ1-1; D unclear. Trimming took off 2 bases at V and 4 bases at J, with 12 bases between the two ends. The V gene's germline CDR1 is SGHRS and CDR2 YFSETQ. This CDR3 is built from 14 residues. The CDR3 region has the DNA TGCGCCAGCAGCTTAGGGCAGACTACCACTGAAGCTTTCTTT. Protein product: CASSLGQTTTEAFF.

This clonotype has ten or more counts. The chain has TRBV6-2 or TRBV6-3 and TRBJ2-7; 8 nucleotides align to TRBD1. In germline, CDR1 is MNHEY, CDR2 SVGEGT. The CDR3 consists of 16 residues. The V and J ends lost 6 bases and 0 bases, in that order; junction bases with no gene match: 10. The CDR3 bases are TGTGCCAGCAGCAAAGGACAGGGAAAGGCCTCCTACGAGCAGTACTTC. It encodes CASSKGQGKASYEQYF.

At least ten counts were recorded for this clonotype. The chain links TRBV5-6 to TRBJ2-2; D is possibly TRBD1 or TRBD2 (6 bases each). Germline V gives CDR1 SGHDT, CDR2 YYEEEE. This CDR3 is 16 amino acids long. Trimming cost V 4 bases and J 5 bases, with 18 bases left between them. The CDR3 region has the DNA TGTGCCAGCAGCCTGTGGGGGGCCCTTGGGACCGGGGAGCTGTTTTTT. Its protein is CASSLWGALGTGELFF.

This clonotype was recorded at least ten times. The V gene is TRBV5-5, the J gene TRBJ2-2; D is uncertain. V was pared by 0 bases and J by 0 bases, with 6 bases between. Germline V gives CDR1 SGHKS, CDR2 YYEKEE (reference sequence). This CDR3 is built from 15 residues. The CDR3 is CASSLVRANTGELFF. CDR3 DNA: TGTGCCAGCAGCTTGGTTAGGGCGAACACCGGGGAGCTGTTTTTT.

Comments on this clonotype: This may be a read error: a much more frequent sequence differs by one nucleotide. CDR3 region: CASSQEVAGANVLTF. CDR3 nucleotides: TGCGCCAGCAGCCAAGAGGTTGCTGGGGCCAACGTCCTGACTTTC. The gene calls are TRBV4-3 and TRBJ2-6; D is uncertain. The CDR3 has 15 amino acids. V was cut by 0 bases and J by 2 bases, with 5 bases left in between. Looked up from germline, CDR1 is LGHNA and CDR2 is YSLEER.